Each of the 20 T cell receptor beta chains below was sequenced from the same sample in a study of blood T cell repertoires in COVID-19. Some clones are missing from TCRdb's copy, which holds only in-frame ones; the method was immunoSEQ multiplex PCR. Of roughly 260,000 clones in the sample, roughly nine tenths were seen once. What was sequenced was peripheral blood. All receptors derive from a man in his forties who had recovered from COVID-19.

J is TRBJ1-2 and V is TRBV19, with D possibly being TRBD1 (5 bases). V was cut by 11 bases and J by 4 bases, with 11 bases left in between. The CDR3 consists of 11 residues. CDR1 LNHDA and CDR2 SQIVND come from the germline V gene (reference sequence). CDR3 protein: CAAGGAYGYTF. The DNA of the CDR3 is TGTGCCGCCGGAGGGGCCTATGGCTACACCTTC.

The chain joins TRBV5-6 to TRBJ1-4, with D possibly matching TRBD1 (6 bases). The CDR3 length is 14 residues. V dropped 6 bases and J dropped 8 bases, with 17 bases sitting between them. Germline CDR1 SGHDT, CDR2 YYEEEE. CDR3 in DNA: TGTGCCAGCACTACGTGGGGGCTCAGGGAAAAACTGTTTTTT. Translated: CASTTWGLREKLFF.

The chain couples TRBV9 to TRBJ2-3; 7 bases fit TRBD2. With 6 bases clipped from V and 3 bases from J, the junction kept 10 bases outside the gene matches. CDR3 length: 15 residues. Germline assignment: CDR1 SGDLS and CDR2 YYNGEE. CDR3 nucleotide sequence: TGTGCCAGCAACCTGGCGGGAGATGCTACAGATACGCAGTATTTT. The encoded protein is CASNLAGDATDTQYF.

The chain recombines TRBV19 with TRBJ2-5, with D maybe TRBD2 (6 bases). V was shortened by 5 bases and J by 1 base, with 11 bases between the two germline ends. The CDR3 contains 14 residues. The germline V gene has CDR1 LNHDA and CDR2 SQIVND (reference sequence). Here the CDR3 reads CASSLTGSQETQYF. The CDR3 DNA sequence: TGTGCCAGTAGTCTAACCGGGAGCCAAGAGACCCAGTACTTC.

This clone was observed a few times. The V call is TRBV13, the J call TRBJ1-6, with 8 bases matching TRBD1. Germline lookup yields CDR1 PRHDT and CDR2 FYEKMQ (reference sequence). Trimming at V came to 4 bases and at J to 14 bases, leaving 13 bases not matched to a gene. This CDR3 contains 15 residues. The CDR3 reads CASSYKGQGWSTLHF. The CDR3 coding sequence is TGTGCCAGCAGCTACAAAGGACAGGGTTGGAGTACCCTCCACTTT.

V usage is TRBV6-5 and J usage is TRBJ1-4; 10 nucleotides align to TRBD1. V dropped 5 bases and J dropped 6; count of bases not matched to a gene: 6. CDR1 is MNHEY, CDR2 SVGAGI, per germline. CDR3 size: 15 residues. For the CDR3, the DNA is TGTGCCAGCAGTCAAACCGGGACAGGGGATGAAAAACTGTTTTTT. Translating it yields CASSQTGTGDEKLFF.

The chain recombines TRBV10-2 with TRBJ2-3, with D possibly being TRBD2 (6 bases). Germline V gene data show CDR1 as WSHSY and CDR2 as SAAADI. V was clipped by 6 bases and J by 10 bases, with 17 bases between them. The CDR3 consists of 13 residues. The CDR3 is CASRRGVIVAQYF. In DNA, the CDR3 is TGCGCCAGCAGACGCGGGGTAATCGTCGCGCAGTATTTT.

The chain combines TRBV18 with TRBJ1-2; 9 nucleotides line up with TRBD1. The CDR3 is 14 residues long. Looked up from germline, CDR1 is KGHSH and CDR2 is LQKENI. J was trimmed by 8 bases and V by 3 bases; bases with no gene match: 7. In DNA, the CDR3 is TGTGCCAGCTCACCCAAACAGGGGGCCTTAGGCTACACCTTC. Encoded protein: CASSPKQGALGYTF.

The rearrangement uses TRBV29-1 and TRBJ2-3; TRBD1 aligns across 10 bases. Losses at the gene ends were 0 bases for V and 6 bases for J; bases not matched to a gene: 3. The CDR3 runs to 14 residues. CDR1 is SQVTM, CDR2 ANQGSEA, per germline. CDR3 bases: TGCAGCGTTGAAGAGGGACAGGGGTACGATACGCAGTATTTT. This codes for CSVEEGQGYDTQYF.

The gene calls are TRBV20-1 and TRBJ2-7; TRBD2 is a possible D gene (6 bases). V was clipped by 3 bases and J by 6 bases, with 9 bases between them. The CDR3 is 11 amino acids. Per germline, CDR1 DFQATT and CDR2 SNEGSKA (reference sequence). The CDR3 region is CSASPRGEQYF. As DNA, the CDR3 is TGCAGTGCTAGTCCGCGGGGCGAGCAGTACTTC.

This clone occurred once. The CDR3 DNA reads as TGCGCCAGCAGCCAAGATGGCTCAGGGACAGACTATGGCTACACCTTC. Amino acid sequence: CASSQDGSGTDYGYTF. The chain is built from TRBV4-3 and TRBJ1-2; 7 bases map to TRBD1. Germline CDR1 is LGHNA and CDR2 is YSLEER. CDR3 length: 16 residues. V lost 0 bases to trimming and J lost 3 bases; unmatched junction nucleotides: 7.

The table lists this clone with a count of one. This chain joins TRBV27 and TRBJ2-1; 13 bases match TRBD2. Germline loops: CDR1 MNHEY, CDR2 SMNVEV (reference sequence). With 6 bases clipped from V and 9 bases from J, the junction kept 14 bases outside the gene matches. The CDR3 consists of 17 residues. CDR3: CASRQRTSGSQGGEQFF. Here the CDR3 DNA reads TGTGCCAGCAGACAAAGGACTAGCGGGAGTCAGGGCGGTGAGCAGTTCTTC.

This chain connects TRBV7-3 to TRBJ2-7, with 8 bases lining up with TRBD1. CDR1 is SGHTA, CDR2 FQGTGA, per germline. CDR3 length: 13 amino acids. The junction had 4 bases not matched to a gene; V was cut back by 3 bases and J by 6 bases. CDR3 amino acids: CASSFRTGTEQYF. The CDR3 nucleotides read TGTGCCAGCAGCTTCCGGACAGGGACCGAGCAGTACTTC.

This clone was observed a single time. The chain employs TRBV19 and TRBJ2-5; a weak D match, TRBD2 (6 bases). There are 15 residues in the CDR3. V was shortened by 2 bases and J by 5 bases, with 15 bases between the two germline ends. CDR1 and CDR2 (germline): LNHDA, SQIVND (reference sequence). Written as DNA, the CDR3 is TGTGCCAGTAGTATAAGTCAGGAGGGCTTGGAGACCCAGTACTTC. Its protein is CASSISQEGLETQYF.

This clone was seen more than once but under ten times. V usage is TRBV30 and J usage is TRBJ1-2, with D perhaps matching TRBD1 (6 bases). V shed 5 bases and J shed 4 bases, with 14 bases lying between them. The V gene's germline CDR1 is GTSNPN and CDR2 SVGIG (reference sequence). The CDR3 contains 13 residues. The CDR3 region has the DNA TGTGCCTGGGGTGGACAGCGGGGCTATGGCTACACCTTC. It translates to CAWGGQRGYGYTF.

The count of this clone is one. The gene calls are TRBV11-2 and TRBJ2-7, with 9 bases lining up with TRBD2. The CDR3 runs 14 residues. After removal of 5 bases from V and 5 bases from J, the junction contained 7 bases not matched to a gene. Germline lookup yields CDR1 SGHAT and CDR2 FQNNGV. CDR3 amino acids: CASSRGGATHEQYF. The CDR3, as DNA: TGTGCCAGCAGCCGCGGGGGGGCGACGCACGAGCAGTACTTC.

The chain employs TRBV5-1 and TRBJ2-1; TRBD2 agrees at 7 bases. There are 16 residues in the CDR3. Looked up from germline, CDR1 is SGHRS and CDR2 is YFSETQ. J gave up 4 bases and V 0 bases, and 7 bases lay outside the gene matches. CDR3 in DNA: TGCGCCAGCAGCTTGGTTCCTAGCGGCACATACAATGAGCAGTTCTTC. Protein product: CASSLVPSGTYNEQFF.

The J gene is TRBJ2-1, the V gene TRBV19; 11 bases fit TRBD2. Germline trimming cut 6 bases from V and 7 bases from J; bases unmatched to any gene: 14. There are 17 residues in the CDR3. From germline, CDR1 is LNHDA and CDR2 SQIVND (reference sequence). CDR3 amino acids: CASSKVPTSGITNEQFF. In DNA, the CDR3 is TGTGCCAGTAGCAAAGTCCCGACTAGCGGGATAACAAATGAGCAGTTCTTC.

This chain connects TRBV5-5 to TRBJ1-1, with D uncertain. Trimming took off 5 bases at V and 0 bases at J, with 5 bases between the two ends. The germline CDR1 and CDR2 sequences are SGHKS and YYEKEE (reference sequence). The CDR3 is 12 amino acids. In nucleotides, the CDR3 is TGTGCCAGCAGGGAGCTGAACACTGAAGCTTTCTTT. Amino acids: CASRELNTEAFF. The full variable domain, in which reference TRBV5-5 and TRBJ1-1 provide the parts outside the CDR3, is DAGVTQSPTHLIKTRGQQVTLRCSPISGHKSVSWYQQVLGQGPQFIFQYYEKEERGRGNFPDRFSARQFPNYSSELNVNALLLGDSALYLCASRELNTEAFFGQGTRLTVV.

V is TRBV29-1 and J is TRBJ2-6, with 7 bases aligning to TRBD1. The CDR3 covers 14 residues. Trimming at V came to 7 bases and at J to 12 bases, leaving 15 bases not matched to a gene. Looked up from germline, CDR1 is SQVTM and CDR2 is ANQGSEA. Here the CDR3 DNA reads TGCAGCGCAGAGGACCGGGACAGTACCGGCGTCCTGACTTTC. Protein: CSAEDRDSTGVLTF.